These 10 T cell receptor beta chains originate from one sample sequenced in a study of blood T cell repertoires in COVID-19. The table came from immunoSEQ multiplex PCR; TCRdb's copy has only in-frame clones and leaves some out. The table has 200,000 to 250,000 clones, more than 80% seen once; the top ten hold around 1.3%. The sequenced sample was peripheral blood. The receptor source for this set is a woman in her thirties with COVID-19, enrolled during active disease.

The rearrangement uses TRBV11-2 and TRBJ2-3, with 9 nucleotides matching TRBD2. The germline CDR1 and CDR2 sequences are SGHAT and FQNNGV. Losses at the gene ends were 2 bases for V and 1 base for J; bases not matched to a gene: 10. The CDR3 runs to 18 residues. The CDR3 sequence is CASSLKFAGGPRTDTQYF. The CDR3 region has the DNA TGTGCCAGCAGCTTAAAGTTTGCGGGAGGGCCGCGCACAGATACGCAGTATTTT.

This sequence joins TRBV2 and TRBJ2-7, with 14 bases matching TRBD2. The V segment lost 2 bases and the J segment 4 bases; nucleotides outside the gene matches: 4. The germline V gene encodes CDR1 SNHLY and CDR2 FYNNEI. The CDR3 has 16 amino acids. For the CDR3, the DNA is TGTGCCAGCAGTGAATCTGGACTAGCGGGGGGATACGAGCAGTACTTC. It specifies CASSESGLAGGYEQYF.

The CDR3 spells CAWSLAGLIDEKLFF. The CDR3 nucleotides read TGTGCCTGGAGTCTGGCGGGATTAATCGATGAAAAACTGTTTTTT. The chain is built from TRBV30 and TRBJ1-4; D is ambiguous. Germline CDR1 reads GTSNPN; CDR2 reads SVGIG (reference sequence). The CDR3 covers 15 residues. V was trimmed by 2 bases and J by 6 bases, leaving 16 bases between them.

The chain carries TRBV6-2 or TRBV6-3 and TRBJ2-7, with a weak D call TRBD2 (6 bases). Trimming left V 6 bases short and J 6 bases short, with 18 bases between. The CDR3 is 14 amino acids. Germline values: CDR1 MNHEY, CDR2 SVGEGT. The CDR3 region is CASSDPPGGTEQYF. CDR3 DNA: TGTGCCAGCAGCGACCCCCCCGGGGGTACCGAGCAGTACTTC.

The chain combines TRBV11-2 with TRBJ1-2; D is unclear. CDR1 is SGHAT and CDR2 is FQNNGV in the germline V gene. V lost 5 bases, J lost 2 bases, and 12 bases lay in between. This CDR3 has 14 residues. This CDR3 is CASSPRLVNYGYTF. CDR3 nucleotide sequence: TGTGCCAGCAGCCCAAGGCTAGTAAACTATGGCTACACCTTC.

The chain joins TRBV6-5 to TRBJ1-2, with TRBD1 matching 8 bases. V was clipped by 11 bases and J by 8 bases; unmatched bases: 10. The CDR3 length is 12 residues. CDR1 and CDR2 (germline): MNHEY, SVGAGI. The CDR3 coding sequence is TGTGCCGCTAGGCAGGGGGCGAGAGGCTACACCTTC. Its translation is CAARQGARGYTF.

V usage is TRBV7-2 and J usage is TRBJ2-3, with TRBD2 identical over 8 bases. The J segment lost 0 bases and the V segment lost 2 bases, leaving 4 bases of the junction unmatched. Germline values: CDR1 SGHTA, CDR2 FQGNSA. The CDR3 is made up of 16 amino acids. DNA of the CDR3: TGTGCCAGCAGCTTAAAACTAGCGGCGAGCACAGATACGCAGTATTTT. Translation gives CASSLKLAASTDTQYF.

This chain connects TRBV30 to TRBJ1-4; D unresolved. This CDR3 region has 15 residues. Germline CDR1 is GTSNPN and CDR2 is SVGIG (reference sequence). Trimming cost V 5 bases and J 1 base, with 14 bases left between them. CDR3 sequence: CAWAFVAKTNEKLFF. CDR3 nucleotides: TGTGCCTGGGCATTTGTGGCAAAAACTAATGAAAAACTGTTTTTT.

This clone has a single count. CDR3 bases: TGCAGCGTCTATTCTGGACAGAGCCCTGGGACCCAGTACTTC. Protein product: CSVYSGQSPGTQYF. The chain uses TRBV29-1 and TRBJ2-5, with a possible D match to TRBD1 (6 bases). This CDR3 contains 14 residues. CDR1 and CDR2 (germline): SQVTM, ANQGSEA. Deletions cut 6 bases from V and 7 bases from J, with 21 bases between.

This clone appeared once. This sample includes further DNA sequences coding for the same CDR3. The J gene is TRBJ1-6, the V gene TRBV28; D call uncertain. Trimming left V 2 bases short and J 8 bases short, with 10 bases between. From germline, CDR1 is MDHEN and CDR2 SYDVKM. This CDR3 comprises 14 residues. The CDR3 DNA reads TGTGCCAGCAGTTTAGGAGGGATCGATTCACCCCTCCACTTT. Its translation is CASSLGGIDSPLHF. Combining the CDR3 with reference TRBV28 and TRBJ1-6 gives the whole variable domain DVKVTQSSRYLVKRTGEKVFLECVQDMDHENMFWYRQDPGLGLRLIYFSYDVKMKEKGDIPEGYSVSREKKERFSLILESASTNQTSMYLCASSLGGIDSPLHFGNGTRLTVT.